The clone carrying this T cell receptor beta chain was counted once. Antigen specificity is unknown. This specimen belongs to a study of cytomegalovirus exposure and HLA in healthy donors. Study background: Sequencing of roughly 180 million T cells in an earlier analysis found around 110 million unique TCR beta sequences. Study-wide points: A later analysis linked a missense DCLRE1C variant to TCR beta V- and J-gene trimming. Presence/absence comparisons presumed near-even sequencing depth among donors.

Per the germline V gene, CDR1 is MNHEY and CDR2 is SVGAGI. This CDR3 is built from 15 residues. Trimming stripped 0 bases from V and 2 bases from J, with 11 bases between. Primers: 60 Vbeta forward and 13 Jbeta reverse. The method was immunoSEQ multiplex PCR; TCRdb's version includes in-frame clones alone and lacks a portion of them. The sample records approximately 190,000 clones, 81% being singletons. V is TRBV6-5 and J is TRBJ2-7; perhaps TRBD2 as D (7 bases). The sequence derives from a man aged 45-65 years in good health and CMV-seronegative. Sequencing used PBMCs. The CDR3 DNA is TGTGCCAGCAGTTACTCACAAGGGGGGGCCTACGAGCAGTACTTC. It encodes CASSYSQGGAYEQYF.